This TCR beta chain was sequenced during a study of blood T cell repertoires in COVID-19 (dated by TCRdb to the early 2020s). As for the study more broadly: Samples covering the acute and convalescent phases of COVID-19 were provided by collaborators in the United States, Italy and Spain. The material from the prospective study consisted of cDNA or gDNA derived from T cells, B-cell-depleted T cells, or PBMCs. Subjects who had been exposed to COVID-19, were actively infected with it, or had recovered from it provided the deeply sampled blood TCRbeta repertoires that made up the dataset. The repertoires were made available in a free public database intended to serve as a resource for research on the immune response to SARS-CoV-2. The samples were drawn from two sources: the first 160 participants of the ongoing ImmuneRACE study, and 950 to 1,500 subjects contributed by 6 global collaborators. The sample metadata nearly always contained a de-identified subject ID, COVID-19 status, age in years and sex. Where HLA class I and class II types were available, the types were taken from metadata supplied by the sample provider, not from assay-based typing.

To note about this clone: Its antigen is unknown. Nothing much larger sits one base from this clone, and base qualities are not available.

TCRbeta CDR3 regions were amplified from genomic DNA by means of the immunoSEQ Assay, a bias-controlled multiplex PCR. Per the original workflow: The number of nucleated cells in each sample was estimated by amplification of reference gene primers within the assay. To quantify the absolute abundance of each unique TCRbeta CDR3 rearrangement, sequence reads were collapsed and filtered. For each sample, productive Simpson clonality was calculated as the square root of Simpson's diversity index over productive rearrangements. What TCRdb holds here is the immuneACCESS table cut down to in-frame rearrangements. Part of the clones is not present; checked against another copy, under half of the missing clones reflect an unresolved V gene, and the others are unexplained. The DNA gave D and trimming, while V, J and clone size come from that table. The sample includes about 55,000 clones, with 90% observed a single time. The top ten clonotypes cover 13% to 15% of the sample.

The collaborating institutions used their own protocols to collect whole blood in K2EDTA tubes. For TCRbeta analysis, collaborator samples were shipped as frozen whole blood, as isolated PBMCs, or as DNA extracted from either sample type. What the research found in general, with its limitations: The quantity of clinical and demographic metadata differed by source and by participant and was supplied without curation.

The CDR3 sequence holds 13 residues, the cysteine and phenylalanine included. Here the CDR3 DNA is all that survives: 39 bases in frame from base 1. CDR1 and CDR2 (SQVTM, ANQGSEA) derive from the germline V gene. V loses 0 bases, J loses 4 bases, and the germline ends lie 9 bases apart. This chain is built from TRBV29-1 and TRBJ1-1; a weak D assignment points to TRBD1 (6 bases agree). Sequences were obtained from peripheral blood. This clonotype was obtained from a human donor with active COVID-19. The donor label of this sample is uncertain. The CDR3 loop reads CSVEEGRGTEAFF. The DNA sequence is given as TGCAGCGTTGAAGAAGGCAGGGGCACTGAAGCTTTCTTT.